This T cell receptor (beta chain) was documented in a study of cytomegalovirus exposure and HLA in healthy donors. Whole-study findings and limits: Exclusion applied to some V segments, including TRBV6-2 and TRBV6-3, as they were indistinguishable. With later analysis, a missense DCLRE1C variant became linked to TCR beta V- and J-gene trimming.

PCR used 60 Vbeta primers and 13 Jbeta primers. Libraries were prepared by immunoSEQ multiplex PCR; TCRdb keeps only in-frame clonotypes and omits some of them. This table holds approximately 180,000 clones, around four fifths found once. Points on this clone: Its antigen is unknown.

Germline V CDR1 and CDR2: SGHRS, YFSETQ. The CDR3 loop spans 15 amino acids. The V end lost 0 bases, the J end lost 5 bases, and 13 bases lay between the germline ends. Sequencing used PBMCs. This sequence originates from a woman aged 45-59 years in good health and CMV-seropositive. The chain employs TRBV5-1 and TRBJ2-3, with D possibly being TRBD2 (6 bases). CDR3 bases: TGCGCCAGCAGCTTGGCCGCAGGGAGGAGAGATACGCAGTATTTT. This gives the protein CASSLAAGRRDTQYF.